One sample yielded the 27 T cell receptor beta chains listed below, sequenced in a study of blood T cell repertoires in COVID-19. Produced via immunoSEQ multiplex PCR; TCRdb's table is partial and in-frame only. The data contain about 350,000 clones, more than 75% of them singletons. The sequenced material came from peripheral blood. All receptors come from a woman in her forties or fifties with COVID-19, enrolled during active disease.

V is TRBV28 and J is TRBJ2-1, with 10 bases that match TRBD2. The V gene's germline CDR1 is MDHEN and CDR2 SYDVKM. CDR3 size: 16 residues. V shed 4 bases, J shed 7 bases, and the junction held 10 bases outside the gene matches. The CDR3 reads CASSSESGRVKNEQFF. CDR3 bases: TGTGCCAGCAGTTCAGAAAGCGGGAGGGTGAAGAATGAGCAGTTCTTC.

This clone appeared a single time. The chain has TRBV24-1 and TRBJ2-7; the match to TRBD2 covers 9 bases. There are 13 residues in the CDR3. V shed 12 bases, J shed 5 bases, and the junction held 10 bases outside the gene matches. Germline V gene sequence: CDR1 KGHDR, CDR2 SFDVKD. The CDR3 here is CAVASGEVDEQYF. DNA of the CDR3: TGTGCCGTAGCTAGCGGGGAGGTAGACGAGCAGTACTTC.

CDR3 nucleotide sequence: TGTGCCAGCAGCTTAGCGCAATCCGGACTAGCGGGAGACGTGGAGCAGTTCTTC. Protein: CASSLAQSGLAGDVEQFF. The rearrangement joins TRBV7-9 to TRBJ2-1, with 13 bases fitting TRBD2. CDR1 and CDR2 from the germline V gene are SEHNR and FQNEAQ (reference sequence). CDR3 length equals 18 residues. With 0 bases clipped from V and 10 bases from J, the junction kept 12 bases outside the gene matches. The variable domain in full, with the rest retrieved from reference TRBV7-9 and TRBJ2-1, is DTGVSQNPRHKITKRGQNVTFRCDPISEHNRLYWYRQTLGQGPEFLTYFQNEAQLEKSRLLSDRFSAERPKGSFSTLEIQRTEQGDSAMYLCASSLAQSGLAGDVEQFFGPGTRLTVL.

V gene TRBV30 combines with J gene TRBJ2-7, with a possible D match to TRBD2 (6 bases). CDR3 length: 12 amino acids. The V end lost 4 bases, the J end lost 6 bases, and 13 bases lay between the germline ends. Germline CDR1 reads GTSNPN; CDR2 reads SVGIG (reference sequence). This CDR3 is CAWMEGMGEQYF. In nucleotides, the CDR3 is TGTGCCTGGATGGAGGGAATGGGCGAGCAGTACTTC.

This clone was seen a single time. V usage is TRBV7-2 and J usage is TRBJ1-1; TRBD1 is a possible D gene (6 bases). CDR3 length: 16 residues. V was clipped by 7 bases and J by 5 bases, with 23 bases between them. Germline loops: CDR1 SGHTA, CDR2 FQGNSA. CDR3 in amino acids: CASKPRGGGRGTEAFF. As DNA, the CDR3 is TGTGCCAGCAAACCTCGAGGAGGGGGGCGGGGGACTGAAGCTTTCTTT.

The V and J genes are TRBV7-6 and TRBJ1-6, with 9 bases lining up with TRBD1. J was trimmed by 5 bases and V by 5 bases; bases with no gene match: 4. CDR1 and CDR2 (germline): SGHVS, FNYEAQ. This CDR3 is built from 15 residues. This chain's CDR3 is CASSLQGADNSPLHF. The DNA of the CDR3 is TGTGCCAGCAGCCTACAGGGGGCAGATAATTCACCCCTCCACTTT.

The V call is TRBV5-8, the J call TRBJ1-1; 12 bases map to TRBD1. Trimming took 4 bases from V and 7 from J; bases not matched to a gene: 8. This CDR3 is 15 amino acids long. Germline CDR1 SGHTS, CDR2 YDEGEE. The CDR3 reads CASSAGTGGPIEAFF. The CDR3 DNA is TGTGCCAGCAGCGCGGGGACAGGGGGCCCAATTGAAGCTTTCTTT.

About this clone itself: Different DNA sequences within this sample yield the same CDR3. The chain couples TRBV2 to TRBJ1-2, with D perhaps TRBD1 (5 bases). Trimming left V 6 bases short and J 4 bases short, with 9 bases between. From germline, CDR1 is SNHLY and CDR2 FYNNEI. CDR3 length: 12 amino acids. This CDR3 is CASRTDSYGYTF. The CDR3 DNA follows: TGTGCCAGCAGGACCGACAGCTATGGCTACACCTTC.

The V gene is TRBV18, the J gene TRBJ2-7; TRBD2 aligns across 10 bases. Trimming cost V 2 bases and J 6 bases; bases outside gene matches: 13. CDR1 KGHSH and CDR2 LQKENI come from the germline V gene. The CDR3 is 17 residues long. The CDR3 sequence is CASSPSDRAGGLSEQYF. For the CDR3, the DNA is TGTGCCAGCTCACCATCGGATAGAGCGGGAGGGCTCTCCGAGCAGTACTTC.

The chain combines TRBV5-1 with TRBJ2-7; 8 bases map to TRBD2. J was trimmed by 3 bases and V by 1 base; bases with no gene match: 3. The CDR3 is 14 amino acids. The V gene's germline CDR1 is SGHRS and CDR2 YFSETQ. As DNA, the CDR3 is TGCGCCAGCAGCTTGACTAGCGGAGACTACGAGCAGTACTTC. Protein product: CASSLTSGDYEQYF. The variable domain in full, with the rest retrieved from reference TRBV5-1 and TRBJ2-7, is KAGVTQTPRYLIKTRGQQVTLSCSPISGHRSVSWYQQTPGQGLQFLFEYFSETQRNKGNFPGRFSGRQFSNSRSEMNVSTLELGDSALYLCASSLTSGDYEQYFGPGTRLTVT.

The rearrangement links TRBV21-1 to TRBJ2-3; TRBD1, the table's D call, was not compared with the DNA. TRBV21-1 is termed a pseudogene. The CDR3 has 16 amino acids. CDR3 DNA: TGTGCCAGCAGCAAAGGCGACCAGGGGCCCAACGACACGCAGTATTTT. Translated: CASSKGDQGPNDTQYF.

The genes are TRBV6-7 and TRBJ2-2, with 8 bases identical to TRBD1. TRBV6-7 is an ORF for which the function is uncertain. V dropped 2 bases and J dropped 7; count of bases not matched to a gene: 6. CDR3 length equals 15 residues. The CDR3 is CASSYEGTGGGELFF. The CDR3 DNA reads TGTGCCAGCAGTTACGAGGGGACAGGCGGCGGGGAGCTGTTTTTT.

The rearrangement links TRBV4-3 to TRBJ2-7, with TRBD2 matching 9 bases. From germline, CDR1 is LGHNA and CDR2 YSLEER. V lost 4 bases to trimming and J lost 3 bases; unmatched junction nucleotides: 7. This CDR3 is 15 amino acids long. The CDR3 region has the DNA TGCGCCAGCAGCCCCAGGCTAGCGGGATTCTACGAGCAGTACTTC. It is translated as CASSPRLAGFYEQYF.

This chain links TRBV19 with TRBJ2-1, with a possible D match to TRBD1 (6 bases). V was pared by 4 bases and J by 2 bases, with 15 bases between. The germline gives CDR1 LNHDA, CDR2 SQIVND (reference sequence). This CDR3 contains 16 residues. The CDR3 here is CASSTSGTQAYNEQFF. The CDR3 nucleotides are TGTGCCAGTAGTACCTCCGGGACACAGGCCTACAATGAGCAGTTCTTC.

This chain uses TRBV5-4 with TRBJ1-1, with TRBD1 matching over 7 bases. This CDR3 region has 15 residues. The ends lost 0 bases at V and 1 base at J; junction bases unmatched: 3. Germline V gene sequence: CDR1 SGHNT, CDR2 YYREEE (reference sequence). In nucleotides, the CDR3 is TGTGCCAGCAGCTTGGAGCAGGGGGGGAACACTGAAGCTTTCTTT. It encodes CASSLEQGGNTEAFF. Full variable domain (rest looked up from reference TRBV5-4 and TRBJ1-1): ETGVTQSPTHLIKTRGQQVTLRCSSQSGHNTVSWYQQALGQGPQFIFQYYREEENGRGNFPPRFSGLQFPNYSSELNVNALELDDSALYLCASSLEQGGNTEAFFGQGTRLTVV.

The rearrangement links TRBV7-9 to TRBJ2-1; 11 bases fit TRBD2. CDR3 length: 16 residues. V shed 3 bases, J shed 4 bases, and the junction held 5 bases outside the gene matches. The germline CDR1 and CDR2 sequences are SEHNR and FQNEAQ (reference sequence). CDR3 sequence (DNA): TGTGCCAGCAGCTTCCTACTAGCGGGAGTTTACAATGAGCAGTTCTTC. This encodes CASSFLLAGVYNEQFF.

The J gene is TRBJ2-7, the V gene TRBV27; TRBD1 matches at 8 bases. Germline lookup yields CDR1 MNHEY and CDR2 SMNVEV (reference sequence). The J segment lost 13 bases and the V segment lost 4 bases, leaving 9 bases of the junction unmatched. The CDR3 sequence is 12 residues long. The CDR3 DNA reads as TGTGCCAGCAGTTCCTCGGACAGGGCTAGCTACTTC. Its protein is CASSSSDRASYF.

The rearrangement uses TRBV7-3 and TRBJ1-1; no clear D. With 5 bases removed from V and 1 base from J, the gap between germline ends came to 11 bases. This CDR3 region has 14 residues. Germline lookup yields CDR1 SGHTA and CDR2 FQGTGA. CDR3 amino acids: CASSLQTTNTEAFF. The CDR3 DNA follows: TGTGCCAGCAGCCTGCAGACTACGAACACTGAAGCTTTCTTT.

The gene calls are TRBV3-1 (or the pseudogene TRBV3-2) and TRBJ1-3; 7 positions match TRBD1. The J segment lost 2 bases and the V segment lost 3 bases, leaving 1 base of the junction unmatched. Germline assignment: CDR1 LGHDT and CDR2 YNNKEL (reference sequence). The CDR3 is 14 residues long. The CDR3, as DNA: TGTGCCAGCAGCCATACAGGGGCTGGAAACACCATATATTTT. Translating it yields CASSHTGAGNTIYF.

The chain has TRBV6-4 and TRBJ2-3; D unclear. The CDR3 totals 18 residues. Germline CDR1 is MRHNA and CDR2 is SNTAGT. V lost 0 bases, J lost 2 bases, and 18 bases lay in between. The CDR3 DNA reads as TGTGCCAGCAGTGACTCGGGCCCTGGGTACCTTAACACAGATACGCAGTATTTT. This translates into CASSDSGPGYLNTDTQYF.

The chain is built from TRBV7-7 and TRBJ2-5, with TRBD1 as a possible D gene (5 bases). Per the germline V gene, CDR1 is SSHAT and CDR2 is FNYEAQ (reference sequence). This CDR3 has 12 residues. Trimming left V 4 bases short and J 4 bases short, with 7 bases between. The CDR3 DNA follows: TGTGCCAGCAGCTCCACAGGAGAGACCCAGTACTTC. It yields the protein CASSSTGETQYF. Variable domain in full (rest from reference TRBV7-7 and TRBJ2-5): GAGVSQSPRYKVTKRGQDVTLRCDPISSHATLYWYQQALGQGPEFLTYFNYEAQPDKSGLPSDRFSAERPEGSISTLTIQRTEQRDSAMYRCASSSTGETQYFGPGTRLLVL.

J is TRBJ1-1 and V is TRBV27; 7 bases line up with TRBD1. Germline-derived CDR1 and CDR2 are MNHEY and SMNVEV (reference sequence). With 5 bases clipped from V and 1 base from J, the junction kept 4 bases outside the gene matches. There are 14 residues in the CDR3. The CDR3 is CASSLNRGNTEAFF. In nucleotides, the CDR3 is TGTGCCAGCAGTCTTAACAGGGGGAACACTGAAGCTTTCTTT.

The V and J genes are TRBV15 and TRBJ1-2, with D possibly TRBD1 on 5 matching bases. The V gene's germline CDR1 is LNHNV and CDR2 YYDKDF (reference sequence). This CDR3 contains 14 residues. V shed 3 bases and J shed 0 bases, with 8 bases lying between them. CDR3 residues: CATSSRAPNYGYTF. CDR3 nucleotide sequence: TGTGCCACCAGCAGCAGGGCCCCTAACTATGGCTACACCTTC. Combining the CDR3 with reference TRBV15 and TRBJ1-2 gives the whole variable domain DAMVIQNPRYQVTQFGKPVTLSCSQTLNHNVMYWYQQKSSQAPKLLFHYYDKDFNNEADTPDNFQSRRPNTSFCFLDIRSPGLGDTAMYLCATSSRAPNYGYTFGSGTRLTVV.

A single count supports this clone. This sequence joins TRBV7-8 and TRBJ2-2, with TRBD2 matching 9 bases. The CDR3 length is 17 residues. V lost 1 base and J lost 0; bases outside the gene matches: 3. Germline loops: CDR1 SGHVS, CDR2 FQNEAQ. The CDR3 DNA reads TGTGCCAGCAGCTTAGGCGGGAGGGCCTCGAACACCGGGGAGCTGTTTTTT. Its translation is CASSLGGRASNTGELFF.

The chain couples TRBV5-4 to TRBJ2-2, with 7 bases that match TRBD1. Germline CDR1 and CDR2: SGHNT and YYREEE (reference sequence). V shed 4 bases, J shed 6 bases, and the junction held 9 bases outside the gene matches. This CDR3 is built from 15 residues. DNA for the CDR3: TGTGCCAGCAGCGCGACAGGGTGGAAAGCCGGGGAGCTGTTTTTT. This gives the protein CASSATGWKAGELFF.

The chain couples TRBV6-2 or TRBV6-3 to TRBJ2-5; 11 bases agree with TRBD1. V shed 2 bases, J shed 7 bases, and the junction held 3 bases outside the gene matches. The germline V gene encodes CDR1 MNHEY and CDR2 SVGEGT. The CDR3 consists of 14 residues. The CDR3 DNA is TGTGCCAGCAGTTACGTGGGACAGGGGGGGACCCAGTACTTC. This translates into CASSYVGQGGTQYF.

The V gene is TRBV5-6, the J gene TRBJ1-1; perhaps TRBD1 as D (5 bases). Trimming removed 2 bases from V and 8 bases from J, with 13 bases in between. The germline CDR1 and CDR2 sequences are SGHDT and YYEEEE. The CDR3 is 13 amino acids. Here the CDR3 reads CASSFGGAGEAFF. Written as DNA, the CDR3 is TGTGCCAGCAGCTTTGGAGGGGCGGGGGAAGCTTTCTTT.